These 10 T cell receptor beta chains originate from one sample sequenced in a study of T cell responses to AZD1222 COVID-19 vaccine. Produced via immunoSEQ multiplex PCR; TCRdb's table is partial and in-frame only. The data contain 150,000 to 200,000 clones, approximately 94% of them singletons. The material was peripheral blood, obtained on day 0 of AZD1222 vaccination. The receptors were sampled from an adult in good health.

The rearrangement uses TRBV19 and TRBJ1-2, with 7 positions matching TRBD1. The germline CDR1 and CDR2 sequences are LNHDA and SQIVND (reference sequence). This CDR3 contains 15 residues. Trimming took 3 bases from V and 2 from J; bases not matched to a gene: 6. The CDR3 DNA sequence: TGTGCCAGTAGTATTCAGCCGGGACAGAACTATGGCTACACCTTC. Residues: CASSIQPGQNYGYTF.

V gene TRBV5-1 combines with J gene TRBJ1-1, with D perhaps TRBD1 (5 bases). Germline V lookup: CDR1 SGHRS, CDR2 YFSETQ. CDR3 length: 14 amino acids. Trimming cost V 4 bases and J 1 base, with 11 bases left between them. CDR3 in DNA: TGCGCCAGCAGCCGAACCGGGGGGAACACTGAAGCTTTCTTT. It codes for CASSRTGGNTEAFF.

The chain employs TRBV2 and TRBJ1-6; D call uncertain. Germline values: CDR1 SNHLY, CDR2 FYNNEI. V dropped 3 bases and J dropped 7 bases, with 7 bases sitting between them. This CDR3 has 13 amino acids. The CDR3 region is CASSDGRNSPLHF. In nucleotides, the CDR3 is TGTGCCAGCAGTGACGGGCGCAATTCACCCCTCCACTTT.

This clone was counted a few times. V and J are TRBV6-5 and TRBJ2-3; no reliable D call. Trimming pared 2 bases from V and 0 bases from J, leaving 9 bases between. The CDR3 has 15 amino acids. Germline V gene sequence: CDR1 MNHEY, CDR2 SVGAGI. CDR3 sequence: CASSYAQLSTDTQYF. CDR3 in DNA: TGTGCCAGCAGTTACGCCCAGCTTAGCACAGATACGCAGTATTTT.

The chain has TRBV20-1 and TRBJ2-1; 7 bases are a match to TRBD2. V gave up 3 bases and J gave up 1 base; unmatched junction bases: 6. Germline V gene data show CDR1 as DFQATT and CDR2 as SNEGSKA (reference sequence). The CDR3 is 15 residues long. The CDR3 DNA reads as TGCAGTGCTAGTATCCTGGGAGGGTCCTACAATGAGCAGTTCTTC. The encoded protein is CSASILGGSYNEQFF.

The chain combines TRBV29-1 with TRBJ2-1; 9 bases fit TRBD1. Germline assignment: CDR1 SQVTM and CDR2 ANQGSEA. V shed 5 bases, J shed 0 bases, and the junction held 8 bases outside the gene matches. CDR3 length equals 16 residues. This CDR3 is CSVWGTGKGSYNEQFF. The CDR3 DNA follows: TGCAGCGTTTGGGGGACAGGGAAAGGCTCCTACAATGAGCAGTTCTTC.

The chain links TRBV29-1 to TRBJ2-7; 7 bases align to TRBD2. In germline, CDR1 is SQVTM, CDR2 ANQGSEA. The V gene end was trimmed by 5 bases and the J gene end by 0 bases; junction bases not matched to a gene: 7. The CDR3 consists of 14 residues. CDR3 sequence (DNA): TGCAGCGTTTTCTTAGCGGGTCGCTCCTACGAGCAGTACTTC. Amino acids: CSVFLAGRSYEQYF.

The CDR3 loop is CASRAGPSSEQFF. The CDR3 nucleotides read TGTGCCAGCAGAGCCGGGCCTTCCAGTGAGCAGTTCTTC. V is TRBV12-3 or TRBV12-4 and J is TRBJ2-1; D is unresolved. The CDR3 consists of 13 residues. V lost 6 bases and J 9 bases, leaving 15 bases between the germline ends.

The rearrangement links TRBV6-5 to TRBJ1-1; D remains unclear. The V gene's germline CDR1 is MNHEY and CDR2 SVGAGI. The CDR3 sequence is 11 residues long. The CDR3 DNA sequence: TGTGCGGTACGGGTGAACACTGAAGCTTTCTTT. It specifies CAVRVNTEAFF.

The count of this clone is one. Germline is not matched at one junction end, which may reflect a read error. The V call is TRBV27, the J call TRBJ2-7, with 9 bases identical to TRBD1. CDR1 is MNHEY and CDR2 is SMNVEV in the germline V gene (reference sequence). CDR3 length: 13 residues. The CDR3 nucleotides are TGTGCCAGCAGTTTATTGGTGGCCCCGGGACAGGGATTC. Residues: CASSLLVAPGQGF.